This T cell receptor beta chain was obtained from a study of response to subunit inactivated influenza vaccine. Regarding the study as a whole: The authors offered the suggestion that each seasonal influenza vaccination recruits few new T cells.

The table lists this clonotype with many counts. Its antigen remains unknown. TCRdb recomputed calls from the RT-PCR reads with MiXCR, one row per CDR3 protein. In the table there are more than 400,000 distinct CDR3 sequences, approximately 7.3% of which are singletons. The CDR3 has 15 residues. Germline CDR1 is ENHRY and CDR2 is SYGVKD. V trimming: 4 bases; J trimming: 3 bases; junction bases outside the gene matches: 7. The chain has TRBV10-3 and TRBJ2-3; 7 bases match TRBD2. The sequence was collected from a man between 45 and 75 years old who received an inactivated influenza vaccine. Here the sequenced sample was PBMCs from blood, taken approximately 25 months after vaccination. CDR3 amino acids: CAISVATGGTDTQYF. CDR3 bases: TGTGCCATCAGTGTCGCTACCGGGGGGACAGATACGCAGTATTTT.